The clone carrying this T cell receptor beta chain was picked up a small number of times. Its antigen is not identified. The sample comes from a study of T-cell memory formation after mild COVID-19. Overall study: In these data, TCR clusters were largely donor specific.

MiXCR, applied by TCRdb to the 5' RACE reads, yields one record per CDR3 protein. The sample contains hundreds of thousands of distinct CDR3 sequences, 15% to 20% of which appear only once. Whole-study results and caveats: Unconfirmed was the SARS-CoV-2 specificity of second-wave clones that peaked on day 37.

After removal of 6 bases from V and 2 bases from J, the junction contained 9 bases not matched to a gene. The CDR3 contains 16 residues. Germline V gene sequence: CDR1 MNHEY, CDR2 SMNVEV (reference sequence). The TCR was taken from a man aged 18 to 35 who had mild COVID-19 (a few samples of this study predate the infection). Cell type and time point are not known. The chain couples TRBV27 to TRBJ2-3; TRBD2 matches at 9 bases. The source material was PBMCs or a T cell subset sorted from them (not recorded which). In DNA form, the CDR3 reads TGTGCCAGCAGGCTAGCGGGGCGGGCCCCCACAGATACGCAGTATTTT. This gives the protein CASRLAGRAPTDTQYF.